This entry is about one TCR beta chain. The V end lost 0 bases, the J end lost 5 bases, and 11 bases lay between the germline ends. There are 15 residues in the CDR3. Germline V gene data show CDR1 as SGHKS and CDR2 as YYEKEE (reference sequence). Produced via immunoSEQ multiplex PCR; TCRdb's table is partial and in-frame only. Among some 110,000 clones, roughly 92% were seen once, and the ten largest hold 1.5%. This record belongs to a study of T cell changes during pregnancy in multiple sclerosis. The source of this sequence is a female donor with multiple sclerosis, enrolled in a pregnancy study. The chain uses TRBV5-5 and TRBJ1-4; D might be TRBD1 (6 bases). The sequences come from peripheral blood, collected in the third trimester of pregnancy. CDR3 bases: TGTGCCAGCAGCTTGGGAGGGGACACCAATGAAAAACTGTTTTTT. Translation gives CASSLGGDTNEKLFF.